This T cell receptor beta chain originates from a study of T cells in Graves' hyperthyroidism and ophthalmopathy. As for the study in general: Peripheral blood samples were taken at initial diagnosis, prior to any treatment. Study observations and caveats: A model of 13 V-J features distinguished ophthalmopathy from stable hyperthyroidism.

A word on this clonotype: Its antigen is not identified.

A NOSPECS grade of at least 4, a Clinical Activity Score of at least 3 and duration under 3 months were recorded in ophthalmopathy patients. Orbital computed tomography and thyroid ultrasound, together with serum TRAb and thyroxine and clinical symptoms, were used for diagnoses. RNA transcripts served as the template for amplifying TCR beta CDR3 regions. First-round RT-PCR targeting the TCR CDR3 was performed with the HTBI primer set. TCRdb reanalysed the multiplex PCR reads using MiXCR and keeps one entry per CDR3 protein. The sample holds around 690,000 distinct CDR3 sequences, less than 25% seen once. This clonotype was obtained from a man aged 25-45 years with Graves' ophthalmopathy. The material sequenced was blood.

CDR3 residues: CSASGLAGPGELFF. The CDR3 nucleotides read TGCAGTGCTTCGGGACTAGCGGGACCCGGGGAGCTGTTTTTT. The gene calls are TRBV20-1 and TRBJ2-2; 13 nucleotides agree with TRBD2. The ends lost 5 bases at V and 6 bases at J; junction bases unmatched: 3. CDR1 is DFQATT, CDR2 SNEGSKA, per germline (reference sequence). The CDR3 is made up of 14 amino acids.